This T cell receptor (beta chain) was identified during a study of low-dose radiotherapy and immunotherapy resistance in tumors. Study-level information: A total of 6.5 Gy was given to Cohort 1 as 0.5 Gy per fraction every 2 weeks. Intravenous nivolumab 240 mg every two weeks plus ipilimumab 1 mg/kg every six weeks was given to patients.

This clonotype was detected many times. The junction departs from the called germline gene at one end, perhaps through a read error. The CDR3 length is 12 residues. From germline, CDR1 is LNHDA and CDR2 SQIVND (reference sequence). Primers used for first-strand cDNA, a TRAV- and TRBV-specific set, covered both alpha and beta chains. TCR amplification used around 20 PCR cycles, a constant-region primer and a V-primer adapter. TCRdb ran MiXCR on the reads and lists one entry per CDR3 protein. The sample has nearly 60,000 distinct CDR3 sequences; less than 30% are singletons. Time point: after trial treatment. The sample's treatment: LDRT plus nivolumab, ipilimumab, low-dose cyclophosphamide and aspirin (RACIN trial). Donors were dosed with nivolumab and ipilimumab; they also received aspirin, low-dose cyclophosphamide and low-dose radiotherapy.

V usage is TRBV19 and J usage is TRBJ1-6; unclear D gene. The sequenced sample was PBMCs, obtained after low-dose radiotherapy plus immunotherapy. The receptor was isolated from a male donor with prostate cancer. The CDR3 DNA reads as TGTGCCAGTAGGATAGAAAATTCACCCCTCCACTTT. Its protein is CASRIENSPLHF. Full variable domain (rest looked up from reference TRBV19 and TRBJ1-6): DGGITQSPKYLFRKEGQNVTLSCEQNLNHDAMYWYRQDPGQGLRLIYYSQIVNDFQKGDIAEGYSVSREKKESFPLTVTSAQKNPTAFYLCASRIENSPLHFGNGTRLTVT.